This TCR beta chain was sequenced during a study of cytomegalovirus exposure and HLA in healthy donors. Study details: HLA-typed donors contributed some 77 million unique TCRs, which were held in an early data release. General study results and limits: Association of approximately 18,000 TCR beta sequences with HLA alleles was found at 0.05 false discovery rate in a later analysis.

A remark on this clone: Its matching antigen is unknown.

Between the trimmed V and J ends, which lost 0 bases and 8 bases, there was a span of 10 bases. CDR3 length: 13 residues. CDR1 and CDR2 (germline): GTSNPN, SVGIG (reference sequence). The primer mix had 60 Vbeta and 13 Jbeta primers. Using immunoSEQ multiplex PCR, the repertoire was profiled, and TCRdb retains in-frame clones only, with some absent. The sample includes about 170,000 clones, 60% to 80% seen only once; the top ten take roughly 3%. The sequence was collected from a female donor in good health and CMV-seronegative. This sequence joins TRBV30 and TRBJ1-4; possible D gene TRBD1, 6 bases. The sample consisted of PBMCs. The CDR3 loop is CAWSVRQVEKLFF. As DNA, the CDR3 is TGTGCCTGGAGTGTCCGACAGGTAGAAAAACTGTTTTTT.